These 29 T cell receptor beta chains originate from one sample sequenced in a study of cytomegalovirus exposure and HLA in healthy donors. The PCR ran on 60 Vbeta and 13 Jbeta primers. Sequenced by immunoSEQ multiplex PCR; TCRdb stores in-frame clones only, minus some. Found here are 150,000 to 200,000 clones, nearly 80% of them singletons; the top ten hold approximately 6%. Sequencing was carried out using PBMCs. These receptors all stem from a woman aged 25 to 45 in good health and CMV-seropositive.

J is TRBJ2-3 and V is TRBV6-1, with 11 bases matching TRBD2. The germline V gene encodes CDR1 MNHNS and CDR2 SASEGT. The J segment lost 4 bases and the V segment lost 0 bases, leaving 0 bases of the junction unmatched. The CDR3 runs to 15 residues. The CDR3 loop reads CASSEALAGADTQYF. DNA for the CDR3: TGTGCCAGCAGTGAAGCACTAGCGGGAGCAGATACGCAGTATTTT.

The CDR3 coding sequence is TGCGCCAGCAGCCAAGTTCCCAGGACCTACGAGCAGTACTTC. This sequence encodes CASSQVPRTYEQYF. V and J are TRBV4-1 and TRBJ2-7; D is undetermined. The germline V and J ends were trimmed by 1 base and 2 bases, with 9 bases remaining between them. From germline, CDR1 is MGHRA and CDR2 YSYEKL. CDR3 length equals 14 residues.

The chain joins TRBV18 to TRBJ1-5, with a weak D call TRBD1 (6 bases). This CDR3 comprises 15 residues. CDR1 is KGHSH, CDR2 LQKENI, per germline. The V end was cut by 5 bases, the J end by 6 bases, with 17 bases between. The CDR3 region has the DNA TGTGCCAGCTCAGACAGACAGGCCCTTGGTCAGCCCCAGCATTTT. Translated: CASSDRQALGQPQHF.

The V and J genes are TRBV15 and TRBJ2-5, with a possible D match to TRBD1 (5 bases). Germline CDR1 and CDR2: LNHNV and YYDKDF (reference sequence). V was trimmed by 1 base and J by 3 bases, leaving 9 bases between them. The CDR3 runs 14 residues. CDR3 in amino acids: CATSRVGREETQYF. CDR3 in DNA: TGTGCCACCAGCAGAGTGGGCAGGGAAGAGACCCAGTACTTC.

The chain links TRBV5-1 to TRBJ2-7, with 7 bases fitting TRBD1. The CDR3 spans 14 residues. CDR1 and CDR2 (germline): SGHRS, YFSETQ. Trimming took 2 bases from V and 3 from J; bases not matched to a gene: 5. In DNA form, the CDR3 reads TGCGCCAGCAGCTTAGAGGGGGCCAGCTACGAGCAGTACTTC. Its protein product is CASSLEGASYEQYF.

The chain joins TRBV5-1 to TRBJ2-4; unclear D gene. Germline assignment: CDR1 SGHRS and CDR2 YFSETQ. The CDR3 extends over 15 amino acids. The V end lost 0 bases, the J end lost 1 base, and 8 bases lay between the germline ends. DNA for the CDR3: TGCGCCAGCAGCTTGGGGCACGGGGCCAAAAACATTCAGTACTTC. Encoded protein: CASSLGHGAKNIQYF.

The V and J genes are TRBV6-5 and TRBJ1-1, with a tentative D call TRBD1 (5 bases). Per germline, CDR1 MNHEY and CDR2 SVGAGI. Trimming took off 6 bases at V and 1 base at J, with 9 bases between the two ends. The CDR3 runs to 13 residues. The CDR3 reads CASSHGQNTEAFF. The CDR3, as DNA: TGTGCCAGCAGCCATGGACAGAACACTGAAGCTTTCTTT.

This clone has just a few counts. The chain carries TRBV25-1 and TRBJ1-2, with TRBD1 identical over 7 bases. The CDR3 is made up of 13 amino acids. With 7 bases clipped from V and 4 bases from J, the junction kept 6 bases outside the gene matches. Germline CDR1 reads MGHDK; CDR2 reads SYGVNS. The CDR3 sequence is CASKGGSVYGYTF. DNA of the CDR3: TGTGCCAGCAAAGGGGGCTCCGTCTATGGCTACACCTTC.

The V and J genes are TRBV5-4 and TRBJ2-3, with 9 positions matching TRBD2. Germline V lookup: CDR1 SGHNT, CDR2 YYREEE (reference sequence). Trimming took 4 bases from V and 2 from J; bases not matched to a gene: 2. This CDR3 region has 14 residues. The CDR3 reads CASSLAGPTDTQYF. The CDR3 region has the DNA TGTGCCAGCAGCCTAGCGGGGCCCACAGATACGCAGTATTTT.

The V gene is TRBV30, the J gene TRBJ2-1, with D possibly matching TRBD1 (6 bases). V was trimmed by 4 bases and J by 0 bases, leaving 22 bases between them. In germline, CDR1 is GTSNPN, CDR2 SVGIG (reference sequence). The CDR3 contains 18 residues. The CDR3 DNA reads TGTGCCTGGATGGATTTTAAAAGGGGGAGACTCTCCTACAATGAGCAGTTCTTC. It is translated as CAWMDFKRGRLSYNEQFF.

The chain combines TRBV13 with TRBJ2-5; D is undetermined. The DNA matches TRBJ2-7 better at its end, which makes the J call doubtful. CDR3 length equals 12 residues. Germline V CDR1 and CDR2: PRHDT, FYEKMQ (reference sequence). CDR3 region: CASSGLSYEQYF. CDR3 coding DNA: TGTGCCAGCAGCGGTCTCTCCTACGAGCAGTACTTC.

This clone turned up a few times. The CDR3 reads CASSAGYGYTF. CDR3 sequence (DNA): TGTGCCAGCAGTGCGGGCTATGGCTACACCTTC. J is TRBJ1-2 and V is TRBV25-1; D uncertain. CDR3 length: 11 amino acids. With 4 bases removed from V and 4 bases from J, the gap between germline ends came to 4 bases. Germline V CDR1 and CDR2: MGHDK, SYGVNS.

This chain joins TRBV11-2 and TRBJ2-1; D possibly corresponds to TRBD1 (6 bases). CDR3 length: 15 residues. Trimming shortened V by 3 bases and J by 4 bases, and 13 bases separated the two germline ends. In germline, CDR1 is SGHAT, CDR2 FQNNGV. The CDR3 loop reads CASSFLTGRYNEQFF. CDR3 coding DNA: TGTGCCAGCAGCTTCCTGACAGGAAGGTACAATGAGCAGTTCTTC. Full variable domain (outside the CDR3, taken from reference TRBV11-2 and TRBJ2-1): EAGVAQSPRYKIIEKRQSVAFWCNPISGHATLYWYQQILGQGPKLLIQFQNNGVVDDSQLPKDRFSAERLKGVDSTLKIQPAKLEDSAVYLCASSFLTGRYNEQFFGPGTRLTVL.

V usage is TRBV6-5 and J usage is TRBJ2-2; D may be TRBD2 (5 bases). Trimming took 6 bases from V and 8 from J, leaving 13 bases between them. In germline, CDR1 is MNHEY, CDR2 SVGAGI. The CDR3 contains 13 residues. This chain's CDR3 is CASSRTQEGELFF. The CDR3 nucleotides read TGTGCCAGCAGCCGGACTCAAGAGGGGGAGCTGTTTTTT.

This clone was detected a few times. The rearrangement links TRBV27 to TRBJ2-5; D might be TRBD1 (5 bases). Germline CDR1 reads MNHEY; CDR2 reads SMNVEV (reference sequence). This CDR3 comprises 14 residues. V lost 2 bases and J lost 3, with 10 bases in between. CDR3 sequence reads: CASSLGYRKETQYF. DNA of the CDR3: TGTGCCAGCAGTTTAGGGTACAGGAAAGAGACCCAGTACTTC.

This clone was found a few times. The V call is TRBV10-3, the J call TRBJ2-3, with 9 bases aligning to TRBD2. Germline CDR1 ENHRY, CDR2 SYGVKD. The V gene end was trimmed by 4 bases and the J gene end by 0 bases; junction bases not matched to a gene: 8. The CDR3 sequence is 17 residues long. Here the CDR3 reads CAISGGVAGASTDTQYF. In DNA form, the CDR3 reads TGTGCCATCAGTGGAGGGGTAGCGGGGGCTAGCACAGATACGCAGTATTTT.

This chain joins TRBV5-6 and TRBJ1-2, with a tentative D call TRBD1 (5 bases). Germline CDR1 is SGHDT and CDR2 is YYEEEE. Trimming shortened V by 4 bases and J by 6 bases, and 16 bases separated the two germline ends. The CDR3 covers 14 residues. As DNA, the CDR3 is TGTGCCAGCAGCCCCGGGGCGGGGATCCATGGCTACACCTTC. Its translation is CASSPGAGIHGYTF.

The gene calls are TRBV6-1 and TRBJ2-5; 9 positions agree with TRBD1. Trimming cost V 9 bases and J 5 bases; bases outside gene matches: 13. Germline lookup yields CDR1 MNHNS and CDR2 SASEGT. The CDR3 loop spans 15 amino acids. CDR3 coding DNA: TGTGCCAGTCGATTACAGGGGGCGAGGTACGAGACCCAGTACTTC. This encodes CASRLQGARYETQYF.

The V call is TRBV5-1, the J call TRBJ2-7, with 7 bases lining up with TRBD2. J lost 2 bases, V lost 4 bases, and 9 bases had no gene match. The germline CDR1 and CDR2 sequences are SGHRS and YFSETQ. This CDR3 spans 15 amino acids. The CDR3 coding sequence is TGCGCCAGCAGCATAGGACTAGGGCAAACCTACGAGCAGTACTTC. It is translated as CASSIGLGQTYEQYF.

The chain combines TRBV7-3 with TRBJ2-2; D gene unclear. Trimming stripped 2 bases from V and 8 bases from J, with 6 bases between. The CDR3 covers 12 residues. Per the germline V gene, CDR1 is SGHTA and CDR2 is FQGTGA. CDR3 DNA: TGTGCCAGCAGCTTAGCCGCGGGGGAGCTGTTTTTT. Protein product: CASSLAAGELFF.

The chain carries TRBV10-3 and TRBJ2-5; tentatively, D is TRBD2 (6 bases). This CDR3 region has 13 residues. The V end lost 9 bases, the J end lost 4 bases, and 15 bases lay between the germline ends. CDR1 ENHRY and CDR2 SYGVKD come from the germline V gene. The CDR3 DNA reads TGTGCCATACAGACTAGGAGCGGAGAGACCCAGTACTTC. It encodes CAIQTRSGETQYF.

This chain connects TRBV21-1 to TRBJ1-4; the table's D call TRBD1 went unverified against the DNA. TRBV21-1 is a known pseudogene. The CDR3 is 15 residues long. Here the CDR3 DNA reads TGTGCCAGCAGCAGGGAACAGGGTCGTCGGGAAAAACTGTTTTTT. Translated, it gives CASSREQGRREKLFF.

This clone appeared many times. The chain's CDR3 is CASSSGGRDGYTF. In DNA form, the CDR3 reads TGTGCCAGCAGCTCAGGGGGCAGGGATGGCTACACCTTC. This chain connects TRBV16 to TRBJ1-2; 8 bases fit TRBD1. Germline V gene lookup returns CDR1 KGHSY and CDR2 FQNENV. The CDR3 length is 13 residues. Unmatched junction bases numbered 5, after V lost 5 bases and J lost 6 bases.

The rearrangement links TRBV4-1 to TRBJ2-1; the match to TRBD1 covers 9 bases. J lost 5 bases, V lost 4 bases, and 12 bases had no gene match. Germline V CDR1 and CDR2: MGHRA, YSYEKL. The CDR3 is made up of 17 amino acids. CDR3 amino acids: CASSPTLSGQGHNEQFF. The DNA of the CDR3 is TGCGCCAGCAGCCCTACCCTGTCGGGACAGGGCCACAATGAGCAGTTCTTC.

The J gene is TRBJ2-7, the V gene TRBV10-2; 13 nucleotides match TRBD2. V gave up 6 bases and J gave up 4 bases; unmatched junction bases: 3. The germline V gene has CDR1 WSHSY and CDR2 SAAADI. CDR3 length: 14 amino acids. The CDR3 sequence: CASRGLAGEYEQYF. The CDR3 coding sequence is TGCGCCAGCAGAGGACTAGCGGGAGAATACGAGCAGTACTTC.

V is TRBV5-6 and J is TRBJ2-3; TRBD2 might be the D (6 bases). The V end lost 4 bases, the J end lost 0 bases, and 18 bases lay between the germline ends. Looked up from germline, CDR1 is SGHDT and CDR2 is YYEEEE. The CDR3 runs 17 residues. In DNA, the CDR3 is TGTGCCAGCAGCAGATCGGAGGGGCGCACGAGCACAGATACGCAGTATTTT. It encodes CASSRSEGRTSTDTQYF. Variable domain in full (rest from reference TRBV5-6 and TRBJ2-3): DAGVTQSPTHLIKTRGQQVTLRCSPKSGHDTVSWYQQALGQGPQFIFQYYEEEERQRGNFPDRFSGHQFPNYSSELNVNALLLGDSALYLCASSRSEGRTSTDTQYFGPGTRLTVL.

This clone was recorded once. This chain joins TRBV14 and TRBJ2-1, with 7 bases lining up with TRBD1. There are 16 residues in the CDR3. Germline CDR1 SGHDN, CDR2 FVKESK. Unmatched junction bases numbered 5, after V lost 0 bases and J lost 3 bases. CDR3 in amino acids: CASSQERGTVYNEQFF. The CDR3 DNA reads TGTGCCAGCAGCCAAGAACGTGGGACAGTCTACAATGAGCAGTTCTTC.

This clone was found a few times. The rearrangement uses TRBV6-1 and TRBJ2-2; possible D gene TRBD1, 5 bases. The CDR3 length is 18 residues. Trimming stripped 2 bases from V and 3 bases from J, with 19 bases between. Germline loops: CDR1 MNHNS, CDR2 SASEGT. This chain's CDR3 is CASSELGQWVADTGELFF. The CDR3 DNA reads TGTGCCAGCAGTGAACTGGGGCAGTGGGTTGCGGACACCGGGGAGCTGTTTTTT.

The chain uses TRBV5-1 and TRBJ2-1, with D possibly being TRBD2 (6 bases). Germline values: CDR1 SGHRS, CDR2 YFSETQ. This CDR3 has 15 amino acids. The V end was cut by 0 bases, the J end by 8 bases, with 15 bases between. The chain's CDR3 is CASSLDGGRGDEQFF. The CDR3 nucleotides are TGCGCCAGCAGCTTGGATGGCGGGCGGGGCGATGAGCAGTTCTTC.